This T cell receptor beta chain was identified during a study of T cell repertoires in cytomegalovirus infection. At the level of the study: Recently identified HLA-C-restricted CMV epitopes were among the peptides used. Overall study findings and caveats: Within the response measured ex vivo, HLA-C-restricted CMV-specific TCR beta clonotypes were dominant. People with CMV and the relevant HLA were identified by cumulative public TCR beta family frequency.

In regard to this clonotype: Its antigen is undetermined.

TCRdb reprocessed the reads with MiXCR, giving one entry per CDR3 protein. The sample consists of tens of thousands of distinct CDR3 sequences, roughly 20% of them appearing once. This sequence was found in a human donor in good health (CMV status not recorded). Some clones in this sample may be carry-over from other donors' samples. This sample comprised CD8+ T cells from cultured PBMCs, obtained from culture after CMV antigen stimulation.

The CDR3 loop is CASSVQETYEQYF. The CDR3 DNA follows: TGCGCCAGCAGCGTACAGGAGACTTACGAGCAGTACTTC. The chain is built from TRBV5-1 and TRBJ2-7, with D possibly being TRBD1 (5 bases). The V gene lost 4 bases and the J gene lost 4 bases, with 12 bases spanning the gap. This CDR3 is built from 13 residues. The germline CDR1 and CDR2 sequences are SGHRS and YFSETQ.